This TCR beta chain came from a study of cytomegalovirus exposure and HLA in healthy donors. Assay: immunoSEQ multiplex PCR; the TCRdb copy retains only in-frame clones and omits some. The repertoire has more than 300,000 clones, 86% of them found once; the top ten carry 0.83%. Germline values: CDR1 LNHNV, CDR2 YYDKDF (reference sequence). Trimming took off 0 bases at V and 4 bases at J, with 3 bases between the two ends. The CDR3 is 12 amino acids. The source material was PBMCs. The receptor's source is a woman aged 18-30 years in good health and CMV-seronegative. V usage is TRBV15 and J usage is TRBJ1-2; D is unclear. Here the CDR3 DNA reads TGTGCCACCAGCAGAGAGGCCTATGGCTACACCTTC. Translated, it gives CATSREAYGYTF.